These 3 T cell receptor beta chains were all obtained from the same sample, sequenced in a study of cytomegalovirus exposure and HLA in healthy donors. This PCR relied on a set of 60 Vbeta primers and 13 Jbeta primers. Libraries were prepared by immunoSEQ multiplex PCR; TCRdb keeps only in-frame clonotypes and omits some of them. The table includes fewer than 110,000 clones, more than 70% detected once. The sequenced sample consisted of PBMCs. The origin of the receptors is a man in his late teens or twenties in good health and CMV-seronegative.

V usage is TRBV28 and J usage is TRBJ1-1; D possibly corresponds to TRBD1 (5 bases). From germline, CDR1 is MDHEN and CDR2 SYDVKM. Trimming cost V 7 bases and J 9 bases, with 21 bases left between them. There are 14 residues in the CDR3. CDR3 sequence: CASKDSGTLGKAFF. CDR3 DNA sequence: TGTGCCAGCAAGGATTCCGGGACTCTAGGCAAAGCTTTCTTT. Supplemented by reference TRBV28 and TRBJ1-1, the full variable domain reads DVKVTQSSRYLVKRTGEKVFLECVQDMDHENMFWYRQDPGLGLRLIYFSYDVKMKEKGDIPEGYSVSREKKERFSLILESASTNQTSMYLCASKDSGTLGKAFFGQGTRLTVV.

The chain recombines TRBV7-3 with TRBJ2-1, with 9 nucleotides matching TRBD2. V dropped 4 bases and J dropped 1; count of bases not matched to a gene: 5. The CDR3 length is 16 residues. Germline CDR1 SGHTA, CDR2 FQGTGA. This CDR3 reads CASSSHSGGSYNEQFF. In nucleotides, the CDR3 is TGTGCCAGCAGCTCCCATAGCGGGGGTTCCTACAATGAGCAGTTCTTC.

This chain joins TRBV2 and TRBJ2-3; the D gene is possibly TRBD2 (6 bases). V was clipped by 8 bases and J by 0 bases, with 12 bases between them. Germline V gives CDR1 SNHLY, CDR2 FYNNEI. The CDR3 length is 14 residues. The CDR3 DNA follows: TGTGCCAGCTCGGGAGCCCCTAGCACAGATACGCAGTATTTT. The encoded protein is CASSGAPSTDTQYF. Based on the CDR3 plus reference TRBV2 and TRBJ2-3, the full variable domain is EPEVTQTPSHQVTQMGQEVILRCVPISNHLYFYWYRQILGQKVEFLVSFYNNEISEKSEIFDDQFSVERPDGSNFTLKIRSTKLEDSAMYFCASSGAPSTDTQYFGPGTRLTVL.